These 26 T cell receptor beta chains originate from one sample sequenced in a study of blood T cell repertoires in COVID-19. TCRdb keeps only in-frame clones here, not all; method: immunoSEQ multiplex PCR. The table has 140,000 or so clones, about 87% seen once; the top ten hold about 1.7%. Specimen: peripheral blood. These receptors all stem from a woman aged 45-60 years with acute or convalescent COVID-19.

This chain links TRBV7-8 with TRBJ1-1, with a possible D match to TRBD1 (5 bases). V was cut by 3 bases and J by 4 bases, with 12 bases left in between. The CDR3 consists of 14 residues. Germline CDR1 is SGHVS and CDR2 is FQNEAQ. The CDR3 loop is CASSLPGRSTEAFF. CDR3 sequence (DNA): TGTGCCAGCAGCTTGCCAGGGCGGAGCACTGAAGCTTTCTTT. The full variable domain, completed using reference TRBV7-8 and TRBJ1-1, is GAGVSQSPRYKVAKRGQDVALRCDPISGHVSLFWYQQALGQGPEFLTYFQNEAQLDKSGLPSDRFFAERPEGSVSTLKIQRTQQEDSAVYLCASSLPGRSTEAFFGQGTRLTVV.

The chain joins TRBV29-1 to TRBJ1-2, with TRBD1 matching over 10 bases. Germline assignment: CDR1 SQVTM and CDR2 ANQGSEA. The CDR3 has 14 residues. V was pared by 7 bases and J by 4 bases, with 9 bases of the junction left unmatched. The CDR3 region has the DNA TGCAGCGACTCCCGGACAGGGGGTACCTATGGCTACACCTTC. Translated, it gives CSDSRTGGTYGYTF.

The V and J genes are TRBV6-2 or TRBV6-3 and TRBJ1-6; D is uncertain. There are 15 residues in the CDR3. Trimming took off 5 bases at V and 2 bases at J, with 10 bases between the two ends. The germline gives CDR1 MNHEY, CDR2 SVGEGT. The CDR3 loop reads CASSTGGTYNSPLHF. CDR3 nucleotides: TGTGCCAGCAGTACGGGAGGAACCTATAATTCACCCCTCCACTTT.

The gene calls are TRBV30 and TRBJ1-1, with D perhaps matching TRBD1 (6 bases). CDR1 and CDR2 from the germline V gene are GTSNPN and SVGIG (reference sequence). The CDR3 runs 15 residues. The V end was cut by 0 bases, the J end by 0 bases, with 11 bases between. CDR3 residues: CAWSVQDRLNTEAFF. CDR3 nucleotides: TGTGCCTGGAGTGTACAGGACAGATTGAACACTGAAGCTTTCTTT.

The chain joins TRBV5-4 to TRBJ2-7; TRBD2 matches at 8 bases. CDR3 size: 14 residues. V dropped 2 bases and J dropped 4; count of bases not matched to a gene: 5. Germline V gene sequence: CDR1 SGHNT, CDR2 YYREEE (reference sequence). DNA of the CDR3: TGTGCCAGCAGCTTCTCCGGGAGGGGGTACGAGCAGTACTTC. Translated: CASSFSGRGYEQYF.

This chain links TRBV19 with TRBJ2-2; no clear D. The CDR3 is 13 amino acids. Germline CDR1 reads LNHDA; CDR2 reads SQIVND (reference sequence). Trimming pared 7 bases from V and 3 bases from J, leaving 9 bases between. CDR3 bases: TGTGCCAGTACCGGCGGCTACACCGGGGAGCTGTTTTTT. Residues: CASTGGYTGELFF.

This chain joins TRBV7-9 and TRBJ1-4; D gene uncertain. The CDR3 extends over 13 amino acids. CDR1 SEHNR and CDR2 FQNEAQ come from the germline V gene (reference sequence). V was clipped by 3 bases and J by 3 bases, with 5 bases between them. The CDR3 loop is CASSFEANEKLFF. The CDR3 nucleotides are TGTGCCAGCAGCTTTGAGGCTAATGAAAAACTGTTTTTT.

CDR3 protein: CASKGTGSYEQYF. The CDR3 region has the DNA TGTGCCAGTAAGGGGACAGGGTCCTACGAGCAGTACTTC. This chain links TRBV19 with TRBJ2-7; 9 positions match TRBD1. Germline values: CDR1 LNHDA, CDR2 SQIVND (reference sequence). Germline trimming cut 7 bases from V and 1 base from J; bases unmatched to any gene: 2. CDR3 length: 13 residues.

This rearrangement joins TRBV5-1 to TRBJ2-7, with 8 bases that match TRBD2. Trimming took 4 bases from V and 0 from J; bases not matched to a gene: 3. The CDR3 extends over 14 amino acids. Germline V lookup: CDR1 SGHRS, CDR2 YFSETQ. The CDR3 here is CASSPGGGSYEQYF. CDR3 nucleotides: TGCGCCAGCAGCCCGGGGGGGGGCTCCTACGAGCAGTACTTC.

J is TRBJ2-7 and V is TRBV12-3 or TRBV12-4, with unresolved D. V lost 3 bases to trimming and J lost 11 bases, with 11 bases between them. This CDR3 has 11 residues. The CDR3: CASSLYYSEYF. In DNA, the CDR3 is TGTGCCAGCAGTTTGTACTATTCGGAGTACTTC.

The chain joins TRBV4-2 to TRBJ2-1, with D maybe TRBD1 (6 bases). Trimming took 0 bases from V and 6 from J, leaving 9 bases between them. There are 14 residues in the CDR3. Germline CDR1 LGHNA, CDR2 YNFKEQ. CDR3 amino acids: CASSQDGRGNEQFF. CDR3 nucleotides: TGTGCCAGCAGCCAAGATGGCAGGGGCAATGAGCAGTTCTTC.

V is TRBV5-1 and J is TRBJ2-6; D is perhaps TRBD1 (6 bases). V was trimmed by 2 bases and J by 4 bases, leaving 10 bases between them. In germline, CDR1 is SGHRS, CDR2 YFSETQ. This CDR3 spans 15 amino acids. The CDR3 loop is CASSFGQFGANVLTF. The CDR3 DNA reads TGCGCCAGCAGCTTTGGACAGTTCGGGGCCAACGTCCTGACTTTC.

In this sample, this clone turned up once. V is TRBV7-9 and J is TRBJ2-2; 8 positions match TRBD2. This CDR3 has 16 amino acids. Per the germline V gene, CDR1 is SEHNR and CDR2 is FQNEAQ (reference sequence). The V segment lost 3 bases and the J segment 1 base; nucleotides outside the gene matches: 4. The CDR3 region is CASSFALAVNTGELFF. CDR3 DNA sequence: TGTGCCAGCAGCTTTGCACTAGCGGTGAACACCGGGGAGCTGTTTTTT.

The chain links TRBV3-1 (or the pseudogene TRBV3-2) to TRBJ2-7; D call uncertain. The CDR3 length is 11 residues. Germline V gene lookup returns CDR1 LGHDT and CDR2 YNNKEL (reference sequence). Deletions cut 5 bases from V and 6 bases from J, with 8 bases between. This CDR3 reads CASSDSGEQYF. The CDR3 coding sequence is TGTGCCAGCAGCGACTCTGGCGAGCAGTACTTC.

The rearrangement links TRBV21-1 to TRBJ2-3; no DNA check was done on the table's D call, TRBD2. TRBV21-1 is tagged as a pseudogene. The CDR3 has 15 amino acids. Here the CDR3 reads CASSKDPGRTDTQYF. The CDR3 DNA reads as TGTGCCAGCAGCAAAGACCCGGGTAGAACAGATACGCAGTATTTT.

The gene calls are TRBV29-1 and TRBJ1-1; TRBD1 matches at 7 bases. The length of the CDR3 is 14 residues. V lost 8 bases and J lost 6; bases outside the gene matches: 15. Germline CDR1 reads SQVTM; CDR2 reads ANQGSEA. In nucleotides, the CDR3 is TGCAGCATCGCCAGGGGGAGGTTTGGATCTGAAGCTTTCTTT. Encoded protein: CSIARGRFGSEAFF.

V is TRBV5-1 and J is TRBJ2-5; TRBD2 aligns across 13 bases. Germline loops: CDR1 SGHRS, CDR2 YFSETQ. The CDR3 has 18 amino acids. Unmatched junction bases numbered 8, after V lost 0 bases and J lost 3 bases. CDR3 residues: CASSLAVQGLAGEETQYF. The CDR3 nucleotides are TGCGCCAGCAGCTTGGCGGTTCAAGGACTAGCGGGAGAAGAGACCCAGTACTTC.

This chain connects TRBV5-1 to TRBJ2-7; tentative D call: TRBD1 (6 bases). Trimming stripped 0 bases from V and 6 bases from J, with 19 bases between. Per the germline V gene, CDR1 is SGHRS and CDR2 is YFSETQ. The CDR3 loop spans 16 amino acids. This CDR3 reads CASSLGGSWDNREQYF. DNA of the CDR3: TGCGCCAGCAGCTTGGGCGGTAGTTGGGACAATCGCGAGCAGTACTTC.

The V call is TRBV5-5, the J call TRBJ1-5, with D hard to call. The ends were cut back, 0 bases at V and 6 bases at J, with 13 bases in the middle. The germline gives CDR1 SGHKS, CDR2 YYEKEE (reference sequence). The CDR3 sequence is 15 residues long. The CDR3 coding sequence is TGTGCCAGCAGCTTGGTCCCTCTGGAGAGTCAGCCCCAGCATTTT. As protein: CASSLVPLESQPQHF.

This chain's CDR3 is CASSLDLAPYEQYF. CDR3 bases: TGTGCCAGCAGTTTGGACTTAGCTCCGTACGAGCAGTACTTC. The V and J genes are TRBV6-5 and TRBJ2-7; possibly TRBD2 for D (5 bases). Per germline, CDR1 MNHEY and CDR2 SVGAGI. V was clipped by 4 bases and J by 4 bases, with 14 bases between them. This CDR3 spans 14 amino acids.

V is TRBV19 and J is TRBJ1-1, with TRBD1 matching over 7 bases. This CDR3 comprises 17 residues. With V trimmed by 2 bases and J by 1 base, 10 bases remained unmatched. Per germline, CDR1 LNHDA and CDR2 SQIVND (reference sequence). For the CDR3, the DNA is TGTGCCAGTAGTATATTTGGGTTAGGGGGCGCGAACACTGAAGCTTTCTTT. This sequence encodes CASSIFGLGGANTEAFF.

The V gene is TRBV4-1, the J gene TRBJ2-2; 11 bases agree with TRBD2. CDR3 size: 17 residues. Germline-derived CDR1 and CDR2 are MGHRA and YSYEKL. V shed 4 bases and J 0 bases; nucleotides not matched to a gene: 4. Here the CDR3 reads CASSPGTSGTNTGELFF. The CDR3 DNA is TGCGCCAGCAGCCCCGGGACTAGCGGCACGAACACCGGGGAGCTGTTTTTT.

The chain is built from TRBV29-1 and TRBJ1-2; tentatively, D is TRBD1 (5 bases). Trimming shortened V by 5 bases and J by 3 bases, and 13 bases separated the two germline ends. This CDR3 contains 13 residues. CDR1 is SQVTM, CDR2 ANQGSEA, per germline. CDR3 loop: CSVYTTADYGYTF. In DNA, the CDR3 is TGCAGCGTTTATACGACAGCTGACTATGGCTACACCTTC.

The V call is TRBV7-6, the J call TRBJ1-1, with D uncertain. Germline CDR1 SGHVS, CDR2 FNYEAQ. This CDR3 comprises 15 residues. V was shortened by 3 bases and J by 1 base, with 12 bases between the two germline ends. For the CDR3, the DNA is TGTGCCAGCAGCTTTTCGCAGACTGGGAACACTGAAGCTTTCTTT. Amino acid sequence: CASSFSQTGNTEAFF. The full variable domain, its missing parts supplied by reference TRBV7-6 and TRBJ1-1, is GAGVSQSPRYKVTKRGQDVALRCDPISGHVSLYWYRQALGQGPEFLTYFNYEAQQDKSGLPNDRFSAERPEGSISTLTIQRTEQRDSAMYRCASSFSQTGNTEAFFGQGTRLTVV.

The rearrangement uses TRBV5-1 and TRBJ1-2; D perhaps matches TRBD1 (5 bases). V lost 0 bases to trimming and J lost 4 bases, with 10 bases between them. Looked up from germline, CDR1 is SGHRS and CDR2 is YFSETQ. The CDR3 length is 14 residues. The CDR3 region is CASSLASGPYGYTF. The CDR3 bases are TGCGCCAGCAGCTTGGCGTCAGGGCCCTATGGCTACACCTTC.

This clone has only a few counts. This chain connects TRBV30 to TRBJ1-4; D is uncertain. The CDR3 spans 11 residues. The V gene's germline CDR1 is GTSNPN and CDR2 SVGIG (reference sequence). Trimming pared 5 bases from V and 8 bases from J, leaving 9 bases between. The CDR3 sequence is CAWERWEKLFF. The CDR3 DNA follows: TGTGCCTGGGAGCGATGGGAAAAACTGTTTTTT.